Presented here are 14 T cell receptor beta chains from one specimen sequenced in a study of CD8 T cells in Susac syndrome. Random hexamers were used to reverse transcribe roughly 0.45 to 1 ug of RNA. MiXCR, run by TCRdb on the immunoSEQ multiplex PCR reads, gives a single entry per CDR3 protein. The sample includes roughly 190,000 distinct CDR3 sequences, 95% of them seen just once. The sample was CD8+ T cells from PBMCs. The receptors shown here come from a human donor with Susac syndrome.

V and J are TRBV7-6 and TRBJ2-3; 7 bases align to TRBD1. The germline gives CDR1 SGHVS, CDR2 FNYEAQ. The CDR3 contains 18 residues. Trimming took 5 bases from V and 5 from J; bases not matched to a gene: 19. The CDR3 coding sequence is TGTGCCAGCAGCCGCGAATCCCAGGGAACAGGGGCGGGAGATACGCAGTATTTT. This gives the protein CASSRESQGTGAGDTQYF.

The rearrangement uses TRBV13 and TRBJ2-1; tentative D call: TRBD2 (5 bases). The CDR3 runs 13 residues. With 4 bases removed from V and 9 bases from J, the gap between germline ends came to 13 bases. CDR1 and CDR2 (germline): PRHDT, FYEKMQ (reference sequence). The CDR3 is CASSSYNEGEQFF. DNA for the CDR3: TGTGCCAGCAGCTCCTACAATGAGGGTGAGCAGTTCTTC.

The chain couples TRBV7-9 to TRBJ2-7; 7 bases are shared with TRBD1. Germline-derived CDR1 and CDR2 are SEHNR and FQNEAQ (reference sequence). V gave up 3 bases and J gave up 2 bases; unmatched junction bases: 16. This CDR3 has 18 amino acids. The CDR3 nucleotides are TGTGCCAGCAGCTTTGGACCACAGGGGCTGGACCTTGCCTACGAGCAGTACTTC. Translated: CASSFGPQGLDLAYEQYF.

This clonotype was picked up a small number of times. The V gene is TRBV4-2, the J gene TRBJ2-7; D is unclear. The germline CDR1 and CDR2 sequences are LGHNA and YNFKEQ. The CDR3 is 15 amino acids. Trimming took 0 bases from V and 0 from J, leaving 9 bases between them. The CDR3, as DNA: TGTGCCAGCAGCCAAGATAGGTCGAACTCCTACGAGCAGTACTTC. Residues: CASSQDRSNSYEQYF.

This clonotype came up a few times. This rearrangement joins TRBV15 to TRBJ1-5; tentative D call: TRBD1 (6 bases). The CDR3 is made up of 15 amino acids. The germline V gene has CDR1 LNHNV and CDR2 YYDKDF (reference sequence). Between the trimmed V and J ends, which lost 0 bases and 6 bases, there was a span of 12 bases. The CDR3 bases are TGTGCCACCAGCAGAGATCGGGGGCGGGGTCAGCCCCAGCATTTT. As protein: CATSRDRGRGQPQHF.

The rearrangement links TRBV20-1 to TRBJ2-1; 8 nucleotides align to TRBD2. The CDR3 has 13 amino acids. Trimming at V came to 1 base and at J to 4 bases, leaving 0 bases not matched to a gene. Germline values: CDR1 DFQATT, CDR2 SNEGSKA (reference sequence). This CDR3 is CSARGGGYNEQFF. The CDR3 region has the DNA TGCAGTGCTAGAGGCGGGGGGTACAATGAGCAGTTCTTC.

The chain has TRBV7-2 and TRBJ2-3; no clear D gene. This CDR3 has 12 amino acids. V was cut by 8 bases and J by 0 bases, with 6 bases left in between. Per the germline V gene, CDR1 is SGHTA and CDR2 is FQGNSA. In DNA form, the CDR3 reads TGTGCCAGCGGGCTTAGCACAGATACGCAGTATTTT. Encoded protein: CASGLSTDTQYF.

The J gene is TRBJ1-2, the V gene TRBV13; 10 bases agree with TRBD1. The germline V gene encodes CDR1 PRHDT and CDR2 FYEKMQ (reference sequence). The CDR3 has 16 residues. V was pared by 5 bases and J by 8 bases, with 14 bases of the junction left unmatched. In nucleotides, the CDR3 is TGTGCCAGCAGCCCCGACAGGGGGCGTTCGATGGGGGGCTACACCTTC. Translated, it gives CASSPDRGRSMGGYTF.

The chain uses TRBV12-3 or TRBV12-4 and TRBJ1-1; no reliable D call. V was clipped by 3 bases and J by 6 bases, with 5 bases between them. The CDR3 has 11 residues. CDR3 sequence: CASSFSSEAFF. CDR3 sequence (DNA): TGTGCCAGCAGTTTTTCCTCTGAAGCTTTCTTT.

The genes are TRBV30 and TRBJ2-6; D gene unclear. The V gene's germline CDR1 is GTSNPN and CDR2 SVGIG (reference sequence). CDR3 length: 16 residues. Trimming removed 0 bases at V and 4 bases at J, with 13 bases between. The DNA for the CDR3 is TGTGCCTGGAGTGTACCCCGGAATACCGGGGCCAACGTCCTGACTTTC. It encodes CAWSVPRNTGANVLTF. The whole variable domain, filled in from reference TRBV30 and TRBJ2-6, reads SQTIHQWPATLVQPVGSPLSLECTVEGTSNPNLYWYRQAAGRGLQLLFYSVGIGQISSEVPQNLSASRPQDRQFILSSKKLLLSDSGFYLCAWSVPRNTGANVLTFGAGSRLTVL.

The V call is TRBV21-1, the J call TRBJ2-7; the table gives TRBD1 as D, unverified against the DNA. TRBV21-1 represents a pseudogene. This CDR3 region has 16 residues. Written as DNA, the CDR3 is TGTGCCAGCAGCAGTAGTAACCGGGACATAACCTACGAGCAGTACTTC. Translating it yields CASSSSNRDITYEQYF.

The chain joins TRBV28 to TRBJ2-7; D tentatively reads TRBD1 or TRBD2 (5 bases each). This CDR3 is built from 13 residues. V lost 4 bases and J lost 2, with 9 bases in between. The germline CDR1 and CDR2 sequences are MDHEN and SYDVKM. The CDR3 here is CASSWDGPYEQYF. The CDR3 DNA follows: TGTGCCAGCAGTTGGGACGGACCCTACGAGCAGTACTTC.

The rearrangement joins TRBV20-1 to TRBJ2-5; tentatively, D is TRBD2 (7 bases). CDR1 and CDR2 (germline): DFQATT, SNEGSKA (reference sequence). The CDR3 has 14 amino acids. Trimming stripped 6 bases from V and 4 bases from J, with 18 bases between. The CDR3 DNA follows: TGCAGTGCCCAGGGGACTACGAGGGGAGAGACCCAGTACTTC. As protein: CSAQGTTRGETQYF.

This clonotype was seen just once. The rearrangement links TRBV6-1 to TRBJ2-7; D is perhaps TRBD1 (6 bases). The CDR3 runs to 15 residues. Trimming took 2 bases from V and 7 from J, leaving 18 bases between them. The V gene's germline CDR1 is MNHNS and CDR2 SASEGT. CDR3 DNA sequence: TGTGCCAGCAGTGAAACAGGGTCCCCTACTTATGAGCAGTACTTC. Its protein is CASSETGSPTYEQYF.